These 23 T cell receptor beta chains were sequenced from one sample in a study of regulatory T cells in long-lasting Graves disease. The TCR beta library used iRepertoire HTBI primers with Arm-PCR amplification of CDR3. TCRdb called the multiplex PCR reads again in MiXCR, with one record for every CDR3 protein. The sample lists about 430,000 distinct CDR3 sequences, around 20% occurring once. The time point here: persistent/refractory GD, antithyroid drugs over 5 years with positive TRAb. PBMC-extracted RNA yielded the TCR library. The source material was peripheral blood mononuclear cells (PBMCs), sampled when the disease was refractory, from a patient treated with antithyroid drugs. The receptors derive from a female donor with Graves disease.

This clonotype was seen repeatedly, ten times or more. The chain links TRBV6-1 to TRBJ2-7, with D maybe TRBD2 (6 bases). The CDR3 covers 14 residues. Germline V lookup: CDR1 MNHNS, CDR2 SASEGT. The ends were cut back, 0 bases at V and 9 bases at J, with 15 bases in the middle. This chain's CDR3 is CASSEATSYTGQYF. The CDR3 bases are TGTGCCAGCAGTGAAGCCACTAGCTATACCGGGCAGTACTTC.

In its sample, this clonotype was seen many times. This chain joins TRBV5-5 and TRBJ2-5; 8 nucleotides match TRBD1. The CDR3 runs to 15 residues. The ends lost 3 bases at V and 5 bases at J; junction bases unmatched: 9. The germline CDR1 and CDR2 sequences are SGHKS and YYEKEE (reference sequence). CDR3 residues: CASSSSAGGLETQYF. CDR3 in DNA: TGTGCCAGCAGCTCGTCGGCAGGGGGCTTGGAGACCCAGTACTTC. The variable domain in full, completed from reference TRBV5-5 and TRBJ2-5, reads DAGVTQSPTHLIKTRGQQVTLRCSPISGHKSVSWYQQVLGQGPQFIFQYYEKEERGRGNFPDRFSARQFPNYSSELNVNALLLGDSALYLCASSSSAGGLETQYFGPGTRLLVL.

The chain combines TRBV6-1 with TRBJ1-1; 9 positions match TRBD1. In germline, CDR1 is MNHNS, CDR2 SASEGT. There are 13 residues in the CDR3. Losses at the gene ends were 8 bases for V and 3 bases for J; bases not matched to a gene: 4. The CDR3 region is CASRGQGYTEAFF. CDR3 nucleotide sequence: TGTGCCAGCCGTGGACAGGGGTACACTGAAGCTTTCTTT.

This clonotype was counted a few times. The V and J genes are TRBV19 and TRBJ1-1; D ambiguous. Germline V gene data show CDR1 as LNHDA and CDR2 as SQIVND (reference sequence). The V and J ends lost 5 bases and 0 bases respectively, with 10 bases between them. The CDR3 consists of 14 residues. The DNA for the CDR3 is TGTGCCAGTAGTCGGTTCGGGCTGAACACTGAAGCTTTCTTT. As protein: CASSRFGLNTEAFF.

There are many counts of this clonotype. CDR3 nucleotide sequence: TGTGCCATCAGTGACCTTGACAGGGCGGATGGCTACACCTTC. Translating it yields CAISDLDRADGYTF. The gene calls are TRBV10-3 and TRBJ1-2, with 7 bases matching TRBD1. The CDR3 has 14 amino acids. The germline V gene has CDR1 ENHRY and CDR2 SYGVKD. V lost 3 bases to trimming and J lost 6 bases; unmatched junction nucleotides: 7.

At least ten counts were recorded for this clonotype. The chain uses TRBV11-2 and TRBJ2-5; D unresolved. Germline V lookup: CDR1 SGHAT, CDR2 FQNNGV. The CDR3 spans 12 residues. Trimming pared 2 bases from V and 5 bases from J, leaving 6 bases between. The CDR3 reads CASSLQVETQYF. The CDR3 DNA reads TGTGCCAGCAGCTTACAGGTCGAGACCCAGTACTTC. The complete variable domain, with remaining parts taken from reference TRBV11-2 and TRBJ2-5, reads EAGVAQSPRYKIIEKRQSVAFWCNPISGHATLYWYQQILGQGPKLLIQFQNNGVVDDSQLPKDRFSAERLKGVDSTLKIQPAKLEDSAVYLCASSLQVETQYFGPGTRLLVL.

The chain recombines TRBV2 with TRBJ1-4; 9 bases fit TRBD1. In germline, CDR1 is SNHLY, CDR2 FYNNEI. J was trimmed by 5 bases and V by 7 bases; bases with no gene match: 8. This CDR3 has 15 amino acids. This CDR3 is CASTLLGQGNEKLFF. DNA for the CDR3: TGTGCCAGCACTCTACTTGGACAGGGGAATGAAAAACTGTTTTTT.

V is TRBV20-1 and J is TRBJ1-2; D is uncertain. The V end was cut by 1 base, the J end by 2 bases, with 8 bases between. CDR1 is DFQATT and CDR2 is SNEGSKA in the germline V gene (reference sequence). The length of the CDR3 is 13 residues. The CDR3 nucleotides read TGCAGTGCTAGAGGAGCGAAGAACTATGGCTACACCTTC. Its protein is CSARGAKNYGYTF.

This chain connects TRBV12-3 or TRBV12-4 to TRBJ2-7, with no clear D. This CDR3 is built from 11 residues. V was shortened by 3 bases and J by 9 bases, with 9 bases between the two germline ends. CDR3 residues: CASSLGSGQYF. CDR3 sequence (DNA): TGTGCCAGCAGTTTGGGTTCCGGGCAGTACTTC.

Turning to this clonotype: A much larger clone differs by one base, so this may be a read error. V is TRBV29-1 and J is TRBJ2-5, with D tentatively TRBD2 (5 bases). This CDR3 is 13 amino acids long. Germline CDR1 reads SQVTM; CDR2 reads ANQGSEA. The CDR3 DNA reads TGCAGCGTTGTGGAGGAGTACCAAGAGGCCCAGTACTTC. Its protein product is CSVVEEYQEAQYF. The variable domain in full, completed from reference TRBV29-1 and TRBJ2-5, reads SAVISQKPSRDICQRGTSLTIQCQVDSQVTMMFWYRQQPGQSLTLIATANQGSEATYESGFVIDKFPISRPNLTFSTLTVSNMSPEDSSIYLCSVVEEYQEAQYFGPGTRLLVL.

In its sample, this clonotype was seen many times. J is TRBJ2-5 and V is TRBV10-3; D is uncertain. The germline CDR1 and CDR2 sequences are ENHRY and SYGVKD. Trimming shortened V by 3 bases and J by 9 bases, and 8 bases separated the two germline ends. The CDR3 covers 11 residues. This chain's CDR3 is CAISDENSQYF. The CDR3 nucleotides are TGTGCCATCAGTGACGAGAATTCCCAGTACTTC.

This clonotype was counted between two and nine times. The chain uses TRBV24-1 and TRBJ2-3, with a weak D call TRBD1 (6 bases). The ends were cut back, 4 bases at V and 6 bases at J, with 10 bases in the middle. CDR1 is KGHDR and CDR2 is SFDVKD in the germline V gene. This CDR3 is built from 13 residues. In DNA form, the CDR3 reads TGTGCCACCAGTGACACAGGGTTGGATACGCAGTATTTT. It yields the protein CATSDTGLDTQYF.

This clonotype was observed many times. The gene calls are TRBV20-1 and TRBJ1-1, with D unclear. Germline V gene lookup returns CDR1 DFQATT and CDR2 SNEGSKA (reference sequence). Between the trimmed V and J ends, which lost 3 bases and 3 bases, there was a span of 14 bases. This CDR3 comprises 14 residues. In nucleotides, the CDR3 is TGCAGTGCTAGTAGTCGGGTGACGGACACTGAAGCTTTCTTT. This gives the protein CSASSRVTDTEAFF.

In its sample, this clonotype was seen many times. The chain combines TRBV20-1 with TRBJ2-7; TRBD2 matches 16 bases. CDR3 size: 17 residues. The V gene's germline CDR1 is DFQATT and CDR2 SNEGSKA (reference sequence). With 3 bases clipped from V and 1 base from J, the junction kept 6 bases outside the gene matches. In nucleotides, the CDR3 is TGCAGTGCTAGCAGGGGACTAGCGGGAGGGAAATCCTACGAGCAGTACTTC. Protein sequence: CSASRGLAGGKSYEQYF.

Here the CDR3 reads CASGLGNRYEQFF. The DNA of the CDR3 is TGTGCTAGTGGTTTGGGAAATAGATACGAGCAGTTCTTC. This rearrangement joins TRBV12-5 to TRBJ2-1, with D uncertain. V lost 1 base to trimming and J lost 10 bases, with 11 bases between them. The CDR3 loop spans 13 amino acids. Germline CDR1 reads LGHNT; CDR2 reads FRNRAP.

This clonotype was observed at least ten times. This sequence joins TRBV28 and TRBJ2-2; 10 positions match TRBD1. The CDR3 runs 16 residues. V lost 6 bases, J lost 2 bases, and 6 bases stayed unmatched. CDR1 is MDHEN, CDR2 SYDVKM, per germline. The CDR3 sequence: CASRRDRGLNTGELFF. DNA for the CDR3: TGTGCCAGCAGACGCGACAGGGGGCTTAACACCGGGGAGCTGTTTTTT.

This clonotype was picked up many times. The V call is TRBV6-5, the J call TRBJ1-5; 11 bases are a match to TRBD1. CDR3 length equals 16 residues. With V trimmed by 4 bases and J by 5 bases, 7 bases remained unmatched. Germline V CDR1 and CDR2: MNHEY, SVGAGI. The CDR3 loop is CASSFRTGGGYQPQHF. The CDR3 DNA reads TGTGCCAGCAGTTTCAGGACAGGGGGCGGATATCAGCCCCAGCATTTT.

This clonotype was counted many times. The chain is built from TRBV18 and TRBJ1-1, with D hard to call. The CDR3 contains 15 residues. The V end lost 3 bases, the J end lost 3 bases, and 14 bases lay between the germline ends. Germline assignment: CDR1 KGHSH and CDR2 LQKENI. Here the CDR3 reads CASSPLGPGHTEAFF. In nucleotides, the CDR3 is TGTGCCAGCTCACCCCTGGGCCCCGGGCACACTGAAGCTTTCTTT.

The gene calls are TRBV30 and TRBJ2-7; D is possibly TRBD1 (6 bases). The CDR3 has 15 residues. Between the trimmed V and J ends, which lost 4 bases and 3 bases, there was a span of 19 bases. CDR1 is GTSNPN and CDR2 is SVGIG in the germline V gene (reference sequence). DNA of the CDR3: TGTGCCTGGAACCCCAAGGGACAAACCAACTACGAGCAGTACTTC. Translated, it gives CAWNPKGQTNYEQYF. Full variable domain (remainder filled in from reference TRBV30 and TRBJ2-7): SQTIHQWPATLVQPVGSPLSLECTVEGTSNPNLYWYRQAAGRGLQLLFYSVGIGQISSEVPQNLSASRPQDRQFILSSKKLLLSDSGFYLCAWNPKGQTNYEQYFGPGTRLTVT.

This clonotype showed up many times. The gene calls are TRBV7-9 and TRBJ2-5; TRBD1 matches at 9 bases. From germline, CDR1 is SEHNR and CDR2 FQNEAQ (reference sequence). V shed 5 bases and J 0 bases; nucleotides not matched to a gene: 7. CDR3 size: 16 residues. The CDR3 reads CASSLGQGSYQETQYF. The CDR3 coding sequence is TGTGCCAGCAGCCTGGGACAGGGTAGTTACCAAGAGACCCAGTACTTC. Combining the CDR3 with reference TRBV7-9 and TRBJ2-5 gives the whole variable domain DTGVSQNPRHKITKRGQNVTFRCDPISEHNRLYWYRQTLGQGPEFLTYFQNEAQLEKSRLLSDRFSAERPKGSFSTLEIQRTEQGDSAMYLCASSLGQGSYQETQYFGPGTRLLVL.

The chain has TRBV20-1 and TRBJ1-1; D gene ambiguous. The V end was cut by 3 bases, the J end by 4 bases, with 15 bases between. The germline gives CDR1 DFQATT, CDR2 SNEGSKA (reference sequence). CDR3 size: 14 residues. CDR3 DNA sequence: TGCAGTGCTAGGTCCGGAGGGAAGAGCACTGAAGCTTTCTTT. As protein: CSARSGGKSTEAFF.

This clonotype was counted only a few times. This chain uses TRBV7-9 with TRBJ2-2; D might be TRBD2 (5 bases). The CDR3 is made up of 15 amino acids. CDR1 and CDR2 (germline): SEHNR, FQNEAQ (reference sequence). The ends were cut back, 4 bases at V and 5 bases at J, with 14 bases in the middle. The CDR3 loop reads CASSYGGSRTGELFF. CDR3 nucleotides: TGTGCCAGCAGCTACGGAGGAAGTCGTACCGGGGAGCTGTTTTTT. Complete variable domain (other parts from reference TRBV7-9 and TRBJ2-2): DTGVSQNPRHKITKRGQNVTFRCDPISEHNRLYWYRQTLGQGPEFLTYFQNEAQLEKSRLLSDRFSAERPKGSFSTLEIQRTEQGDSAMYLCASSYGGSRTGELFFGEGSRLTVL.

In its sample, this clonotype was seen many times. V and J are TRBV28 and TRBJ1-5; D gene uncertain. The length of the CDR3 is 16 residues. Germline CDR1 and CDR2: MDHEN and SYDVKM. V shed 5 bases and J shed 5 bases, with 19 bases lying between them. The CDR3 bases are TGTGCCAGCAGTGACAACGGGGTCATGATTGATCAGCCCCAGCATTTT. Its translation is CASSDNGVMIDQPQHF.